The 30 T cell receptor beta chains presented below share a single source sample, sequenced in a study of CD8+ T cells in alopecia areata. Extracted RNA was reverse transcribed into cDNA, the sequencing template. The method was immunoSEQ multiplex PCR; TCRdb's version includes in-frame clones alone and lacks a portion of them. The repertoire consists of some 16,000 clones, with about 63% occurring once and the leading ten covering 9% to 15%. Obtained from alopecia areata patients were lesional scalp punch biopsies along with peripheral blood. Specimen: skin. The receptors originated from a human donor with alopecia areata.

Remarks on this clone: Other DNA sequences from this sample encode an identical CDR3 as well. This rearrangement joins TRBV4-1 to TRBJ2-3, with D uncertain. This CDR3 spans 16 amino acids. The V gene's germline CDR1 is MGHRA and CDR2 YSYEKL. V dropped 1 base and J dropped 2 bases, with 13 bases sitting between them. The CDR3, as DNA: TGCGCCAGCAGCCAAGTAGACATGGGGTTCACAGATACGCAGTATTTT. Protein product: CASSQVDMGFTDTQYF.

V is TRBV6-5 and J is TRBJ1-1, with 8 bases that match TRBD1. The trim removed 10 bases at V and 5 bases at J, leaving 9 bases unmatched. This CDR3 region has 13 residues. Germline V CDR1 and CDR2: MNHEY, SVGAGI. The chain's CDR3 is CATRTGRATEAFF. Here the CDR3 DNA reads TGTGCCACCCGGACAGGGCGAGCGACTGAAGCTTTCTTT.

This clone turned up a few times. The CDR3 spells CASSFGGANTEAFF. The CDR3 nucleotides are TGTGCCAGCAGTTTCGGGGGGGCGAACACTGAAGCTTTCTTT. The V gene is TRBV27, the J gene TRBJ1-1; D may be TRBD1 (6 bases). The CDR3 is 14 amino acids. In germline, CDR1 is MNHEY, CDR2 SMNVEV (reference sequence). V was shortened by 3 bases and J by 1 base, with 9 bases between the two germline ends.

CDR3 sequence reads: CASSSRAGTDTQYF. CDR3 DNA sequence: TGTGCCAGCAGCTCCCGGGCTGGCACAGATACGCAGTATTTT. The V and J genes are TRBV7-3 and TRBJ2-3; D ambiguous. CDR1 and CDR2 from the germline V gene are SGHTA and FQGTGA. The CDR3 runs to 14 residues. V dropped 4 bases and J dropped 1 base, with 9 bases sitting between them.

This rearrangement joins TRBV4-1 to TRBJ2-3, with D unresolved. V shed 0 bases and J shed 5 bases, with 12 bases lying between them. From germline, CDR1 is MGHRA and CDR2 YSYEKL. The length of the CDR3 is 15 residues. DNA for the CDR3: TGCGCCAGCAGCCAAGAATCGGTTTGGGAAGATACGCAGTATTTT. Translating gives CASSQESVWEDTQYF.

The chain uses TRBV28 and TRBJ1-5, with a weak D call TRBD1 (6 bases). Between the trimmed V and J ends, which lost 3 bases and 7 bases, there was a span of 19 bases. The germline CDR1 and CDR2 sequences are MDHEN and SYDVKM. This CDR3 has 16 residues. In nucleotides, the CDR3 is TGTGCCAGCAGTTTGGGGGGGCTGAGCCGCCGGCAGCCCCAGCATTTT. Amino acid sequence: CASSLGGLSRRQPQHF.

The chain combines TRBV7-8 with TRBJ2-2; 8 bases fit TRBD2. J gave up 4 bases and V 2 bases, and 12 bases lay outside the gene matches. There are 18 residues in the CDR3. Germline values: CDR1 SGHVS, CDR2 FQNEAQ. The CDR3 loop reads CASSLKGWGLAGTGELFF. For the CDR3, the DNA is TGTGCCAGCAGCTTAAAAGGTTGGGGCCTAGCGGGCACCGGGGAGCTGTTTTTT.

This clone was seen a single time. The same CDR3 is also encoded by other DNA sequences in this sample. This chain joins TRBV7-9 and TRBJ1-1; D remains unclear. CDR3 length: 14 residues. The V and J ends lost 2 bases and 0 bases respectively, with 7 bases between them. The V gene's germline CDR1 is SEHNR and CDR2 FQNEAQ (reference sequence). The CDR3 bases are TGTGCCAGCAGCTTAAGCAGGTTGAACACTGAAGCTTTCTTT. It translates to CASSLSRLNTEAFF.

V gene TRBV6-1 combines with J gene TRBJ2-3, with TRBD2 as a possible D gene (6 bases). Germline V gives CDR1 MNHNS, CDR2 SASEGT. V lost 6 bases, J lost 4 bases, and 17 bases lay in between. The CDR3 has 15 residues. Here the CDR3 reads CASRNRRAQPDTQYF. The CDR3 nucleotides are TGTGCCAGCAGGAACCGGAGGGCGCAACCAGATACGCAGTATTTT.

The chain uses TRBV27 and TRBJ2-1; 12 nucleotides match TRBD2. CDR1 MNHEY and CDR2 SMNVEV come from the germline V gene (reference sequence). The CDR3 is made up of 15 amino acids. V trimming: 5 bases; J trimming: 8 bases; junction bases outside the gene matches: 7. CDR3 DNA: TGTGCCAGCAGTGCTTGGACTAGCGGGACCGATGAGCAGTTCTTC. It yields the protein CASSAWTSGTDEQFF.

The rearrangement uses TRBV7-9 and TRBJ2-3, with 9 bases identical to TRBD2. Germline CDR1 is SEHNR and CDR2 is FQNEAQ (reference sequence). Germline trimming cut 3 bases from V and 2 bases from J; bases unmatched to any gene: 6. The CDR3 has 16 amino acids. In nucleotides, the CDR3 is TGTGCCAGCAGCTTCGGGGCTAGCGGGACCACAGATACGCAGTATTTT. It translates to CASSFGASGTTDTQYF.

The J gene is TRBJ2-7, the V gene TRBV7-2; maybe TRBD2 (6 bases). V was clipped by 1 base and J by 3 bases, with 10 bases between them. The V gene's germline CDR1 is SGHTA and CDR2 FQGNSA. The CDR3 is 14 amino acids. For the CDR3, the DNA is TGTGCCAGCAGCTTAGGGACTAATTTCTACGAGCAGTACTTC. Protein product: CASSLGTNFYEQYF.

The V gene is TRBV6-6, the J gene TRBJ2-1, with TRBD2 identical over 10 bases. This CDR3 has 15 amino acids. V dropped 8 bases and J dropped 4; count of bases not matched to a gene: 8. Per the germline V gene, CDR1 is MNHNY and CDR2 is SVGAGI (reference sequence). The CDR3 here is CASELGLALYNEQFF. CDR3 DNA: TGTGCCAGCGAATTGGGACTAGCGTTGTACAATGAGCAGTTCTTC.

The V call is TRBV30, the J call TRBJ2-1; 7 bases agree with TRBD2. The V gene's germline CDR1 is GTSNPN and CDR2 SVGIG (reference sequence). The ends lost 5 bases at V and 3 bases at J; junction bases unmatched: 10. This CDR3 has 15 amino acids. In nucleotides, the CDR3 is TGTGCCTGGGCTACTAGCGTGGTCCTCTACAATGAGCAGTTCTTC. It encodes CAWATSVVLYNEQFF. Filled out from reference TRBV30 and TRBJ2-1, the complete variable domain reads SQTIHQWPATLVQPVGSPLSLECTVEGTSNPNLYWYRQAAGRGLQLLFYSVGIGQISSEVPQNLSASRPQDRQFILSSKKLLLSDSGFYLCAWATSVVLYNEQFFGPGTRLTVL.

V and J are TRBV12-5 and TRBJ2-5; 11 bases fit TRBD2. The J segment lost 0 bases and the V segment lost 3 bases, leaving 6 bases of the junction unmatched. Germline CDR1 and CDR2: LGHNT and FRNRAP. The CDR3 covers 17 residues. The CDR3 loop reads CASGLGRTSGYQETQYF. In DNA, the CDR3 is TGTGCTAGTGGTTTAGGGAGGACTAGCGGGTACCAAGAGACCCAGTACTTC.

This chain joins TRBV6-1 and TRBJ2-7; no clear D. The V and J ends lost 6 bases and 2 bases respectively, with 11 bases between them. Germline V gives CDR1 MNHNS, CDR2 SASEGT. The CDR3 loop spans 13 amino acids. CDR3 protein: CASSPLGTYEQYF. The DNA of the CDR3 is TGTGCCAGCAGCCCACTCGGAACCTACGAGCAGTACTTC.

This clone was recorded a few times. The V call is TRBV6-6, the J call TRBJ2-2, with D tentatively TRBD1 (6 bases). The CDR3 covers 15 residues. Trimming removed 6 bases from V and 0 bases from J, with 11 bases in between. Germline values: CDR1 MNHNY, CDR2 SVGAGI (reference sequence). The chain's CDR3 is CASSPGHSNTGELFF. CDR3 nucleotide sequence: TGTGCCAGCAGCCCGGGACACTCGAACACCGGGGAGCTGTTTTTT.

J is TRBJ1-1 and V is TRBV7-9; possibly TRBD1 for D (5 bases). The CDR3 sequence is 15 residues long. The germline V gene has CDR1 SEHNR and CDR2 FQNEAQ (reference sequence). With 4 bases removed from V and 4 bases from J, the gap between germline ends came to 16 bases. The chain's CDR3 is CASSSQDRGTTEAFF. CDR3 nucleotides: TGTGCCAGCAGCTCTCAAGACCGGGGGACCACTGAAGCTTTCTTT.

The chain uses TRBV5-1 and TRBJ2-5; D might be TRBD2 (5 bases). The J call could be wrong; TRBJ2-7 is a better fit for the DNA end. CDR1 is SGHRS and CDR2 is YFSETQ in the germline V gene. The length of the CDR3 is 13 residues. CDR3 sequence (DNA): TGCGCCAGCAGCTTGTCTCTAGCAGCCGAGCAGTACTTC. Protein sequence: CASSLSLAAEQYF.

With respect to this clone: A junction boundary mismatches the germline segment, possibly from a read error. The chain uses TRBV4-2 and TRBJ1-1; D might be TRBD1 (5 bases). Looked up from germline, CDR1 is LGHNA and CDR2 is YNFKEQ. The CDR3 contains 16 residues. The CDR3 region is CASSQEVGRVNTEAFF. The CDR3 bases are TGTGCCAGCAGCCAAGAAGTTGGCAGGGTGAATACTGAAGCTTTCTTT.

The table lists this clone with many counts. J is TRBJ2-7 and V is TRBV4-1, with TRBD2 matching 14 bases. Germline-derived CDR1 and CDR2 are MGHRA and YSYEKL. The CDR3 runs 18 residues. V was clipped by 4 bases and J by 0 bases; unmatched bases: 8. The CDR3 coding sequence is TGCGCCAGCAGCCCTTGGGGGGGACTAGCGGGGGACTCCTACGAGCAGTACTTC. Translation: CASSPWGGLAGDSYEQYF.

This clone is labeled medium-sized. The genes are TRBV7-8 and TRBJ2-1; D perhaps matches TRBD2 (6 bases). The CDR3 sequence is 18 residues long. The ends were cut back, 4 bases at V and 0 bases at J, with 19 bases in the middle. Germline assignment: CDR1 SGHVS and CDR2 FQNEAQ. CDR3 residues: CASSSSLGWRDSYNEQFF. The CDR3, as DNA: TGTGCCAGCAGCTCCTCCTTAGGGTGGCGGGACTCCTACAATGAGCAGTTCTTC.

Concerning this clone: The same CDR3 also results from other DNA sequences found in this sample. The chain links TRBV28 to TRBJ2-7; D is possibly TRBD1 (6 bases). V dropped 5 bases and J dropped 9 bases, with 26 bases sitting between them. The CDR3 consists of 16 residues. In germline, CDR1 is MDHEN, CDR2 SYDVKM. CDR3 nucleotides: TGTGCCAGCAGTCCTCGCGTGGATATGGGGGCCGGTGTGCAGTACTTC. Protein sequence: CASSPRVDMGAGVQYF.

V gene TRBV5-1 combines with J gene TRBJ2-3, with D tentatively TRBD1 or TRBD2 (5 bases each). The CDR3 runs 14 residues. Trimming took off 7 bases at V and 6 bases at J, with 18 bases between the two ends. CDR1 is SGHRS, CDR2 YFSETQ, per germline. The CDR3, as DNA: TGCGCCAGCCGCCGGGACGAGGGTAGGGATACGCAGTATTTT. This translates into CASRRDEGRDTQYF.

Here the CDR3 reads CASRRGGEQASPRTDTQYF. For the CDR3, the DNA is TGTGCCAGCAGGCGGGGAGGCGAGCAAGCCTCCCCCCGGACAGATACGCAGTATTTT. The chain links TRBV27 to TRBJ2-3; possibly TRBD2 for D (6 bases). With 6 bases removed from V and 3 bases from J, the gap between germline ends came to 28 bases. The CDR3 length is 19 residues. CDR1 is MNHEY, CDR2 SMNVEV, per germline (reference sequence).

The chain couples TRBV6-1 to TRBJ1-2; 9 bases align to TRBD1. The CDR3 runs 16 residues. The germline V gene encodes CDR1 MNHNS and CDR2 SASEGT. V lost 2 bases, J lost 8 bases, and 12 bases stayed unmatched. CDR3 sequence (DNA): TGTGCCAGCAGTGAACAGAGGTTGTGGACAGGGGAAGGCTACACCTTC. As protein: CASSEQRLWTGEGYTF.

The rearrangement uses TRBV29-1 and TRBJ2-1; D ambiguous. Germline V gene sequence: CDR1 SQVTM, CDR2 ANQGSEA. The CDR3 is 12 amino acids. Trimming cost V 3 bases and J 1 base, with 4 bases left between them. CDR3 nucleotide sequence: TGCAGCGTTGACCCGTCCTACAATGAGCAGTTCTTC. It encodes CSVDPSYNEQFF.

In this sample, this clone turned up a few times. The chain combines TRBV27 with TRBJ2-7; D is undetermined. This CDR3 is 17 amino acids long. Germline CDR1 reads MNHEY; CDR2 reads SMNVEV (reference sequence). Trimming stripped 4 bases from V and 0 bases from J, with 19 bases between. The CDR3 coding sequence is TGTGCCAGCAGTTCGGTGACAACCGACGGATCCTCCTACGAGCAGTACTTC. Its protein is CASSSVTTDGSSYEQYF.

The chain uses TRBV7-2 and TRBJ2-3, with 11 bases matching TRBD2. J gave up 6 bases and V 2 bases, and 4 bases lay outside the gene matches. The CDR3 spans 15 residues. Germline CDR1 and CDR2: SGHTA and FQGNSA. CDR3 sequence (DNA): TGTGCCAGCAGCTTACCGACTAGCGGGATGGATACGCAGTATTTT. This gives the protein CASSLPTSGMDTQYF.

The V call is TRBV21-1, the J call TRBJ2-1; the D call TRBD2 from the table was never checked on the DNA. TRBV21-1 is a pseudogene locus. The CDR3 has 20 amino acids. CDR3: CASTSSPASAPFSSYNEQFF. The CDR3 coding sequence is TGTGCCAGCACCTCTAGTCCGGCTAGCGCCCCTTTTAGCTCCTACAATGAGCAGTTCTTC.